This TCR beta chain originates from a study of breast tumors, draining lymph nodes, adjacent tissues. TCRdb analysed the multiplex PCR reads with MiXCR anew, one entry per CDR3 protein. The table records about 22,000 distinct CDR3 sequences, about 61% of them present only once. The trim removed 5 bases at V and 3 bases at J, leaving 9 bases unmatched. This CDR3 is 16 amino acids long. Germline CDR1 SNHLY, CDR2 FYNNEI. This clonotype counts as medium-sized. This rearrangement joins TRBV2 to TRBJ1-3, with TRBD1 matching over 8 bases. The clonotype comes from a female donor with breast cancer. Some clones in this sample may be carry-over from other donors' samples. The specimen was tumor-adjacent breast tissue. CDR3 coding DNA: TGTGCCAGCAGTAAGGACAGGGCGATGTTTGGAAACACCATATATTTT. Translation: CASSKDRAMFGNTIYF.